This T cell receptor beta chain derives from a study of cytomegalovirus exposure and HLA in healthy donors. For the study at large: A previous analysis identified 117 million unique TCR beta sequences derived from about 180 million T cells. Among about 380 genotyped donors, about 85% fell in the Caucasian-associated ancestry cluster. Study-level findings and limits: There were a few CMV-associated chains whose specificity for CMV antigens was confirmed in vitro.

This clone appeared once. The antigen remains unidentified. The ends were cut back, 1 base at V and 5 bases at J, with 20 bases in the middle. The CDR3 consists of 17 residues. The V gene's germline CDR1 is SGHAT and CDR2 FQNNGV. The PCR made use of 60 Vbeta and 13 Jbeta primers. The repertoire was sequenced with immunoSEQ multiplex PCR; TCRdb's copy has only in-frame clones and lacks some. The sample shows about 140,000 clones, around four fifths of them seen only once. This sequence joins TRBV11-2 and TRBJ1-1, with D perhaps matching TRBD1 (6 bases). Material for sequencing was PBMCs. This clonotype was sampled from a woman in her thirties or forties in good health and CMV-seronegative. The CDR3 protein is CASSLVAQGNRRTEAFF. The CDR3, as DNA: TGTGCCAGCAGCTTAGTAGCACAGGGTAATCGGAGGACTGAAGCTTTCTTT.